A single sample is the source of the 18 T cell receptor beta chains below, sequenced in a study of T cell changes during pregnancy in multiple sclerosis. Sequencing used immunoSEQ multiplex PCR; TCRdb keeps in-frame clones, though not all of them. The sample has about 110,000 clones; about 90% are singletons. The source material was peripheral blood, sampled before pregnancy. These receptors were obtained from a female donor with multiple sclerosis, enrolled in a pregnancy study.

V gene TRBV9 combines with J gene TRBJ2-2; 8 bases map to TRBD2. V was pared by 0 bases and J by 3 bases, with 4 bases of the junction left unmatched. Looked up from germline, CDR1 is SGDLS and CDR2 is YYNGEE. This CDR3 has 16 residues. This chain's CDR3 is CASSVGIAGYTGELFF. CDR3 coding DNA: TGTGCCAGCAGCGTAGGCATAGCGGGATACACCGGGGAGCTGTTTTTT.

V is TRBV6-1 and J is TRBJ2-3; 8 bases are shared with TRBD1. V shed 2 bases, J shed 6 bases, and the junction held 10 bases outside the gene matches. CDR1 and CDR2 (germline): MNHNS, SASEGT. There are 16 residues in the CDR3. The CDR3 DNA reads as TGTGCCAGCAGTGAAAGAGCAGGGGGCGGTTCCGATACGCAGTATTTT. It yields the protein CASSERAGGGSDTQYF.

The chain recombines TRBV6-6 with TRBJ1-1; a possible D gene is TRBD1 (5 bases). Germline values: CDR1 MNHNY, CDR2 SVGAGI (reference sequence). V was pared by 6 bases and J by 6 bases, with 17 bases between. There are 14 residues in the CDR3. Here the CDR3 DNA reads TGTGCCAGCAGCACTGTGGGAGGGGACGCTGAAGCTTTCTTT. Amino acid sequence: CASSTVGGDAEAFF.

This chain's CDR3 is CASSLGLAGVQETQYF. The CDR3 DNA sequence: TGTGCCAGCAGCTTGGGACTAGCGGGGGTCCAAGAGACCCAGTACTTC. V gene TRBV7-6 combines with J gene TRBJ2-5, with 14 bases identical to TRBD2. V was clipped by 3 bases and J by 1 base; unmatched bases: 1. This CDR3 is built from 16 residues. CDR1 is SGHVS and CDR2 is FNYEAQ in the germline V gene.

The chain employs TRBV18 and TRBJ2-1, with no clear D. V was cut by 1 base and J by 8 bases, with 6 bases left in between. Germline lookup yields CDR1 KGHSH and CDR2 LQKENI. The CDR3 covers 12 residues. CDR3 protein: CASSPLGDEQFF. CDR3 bases: TGTGCCAGCTCACCACTGGGCGATGAGCAGTTCTTC.

The gene calls are TRBV11-3 and TRBJ2-6; D is ambiguous. Germline V gene data show CDR1 as SGHNT and CDR2 as YENEEA. The CDR3 is 15 amino acids. V was cut by 1 base and J by 0 bases, with 4 bases left in between. CDR3 in amino acids: CASSLVASGANVLTF. The CDR3 DNA reads as TGTGCCAGCAGCTTAGTAGCCTCTGGGGCCAACGTCCTGACTTTC.

This rearrangement joins TRBV13 to TRBJ2-1, with 9 bases fitting TRBD2. The CDR3 extends over 15 amino acids. V dropped 3 bases and J dropped 6; count of bases not matched to a gene: 6. Germline assignment: CDR1 PRHDT and CDR2 FYEKMQ (reference sequence). CDR3 nucleotides: TGTGCCAGCAGCTTTTTGCGGGGGGGGAGCAATGAGCAGTTCTTC. Translating gives CASSFLRGGSNEQFF. The complete variable domain, with remaining parts taken from reference TRBV13 and TRBJ2-1, reads AAGVIQSPRHLIKEKRETATLKCYPIPRHDTVYWYQQGPGQDPQFLISFYEKMQSDKGSIPDRFSAQQFSDYHSELNMSSLELGDSALYFCASSFLRGGSNEQFFGPGTRLTVL.

The rearrangement uses TRBV18 and TRBJ1-2; TRBD1 matches 7 bases. This CDR3 contains 16 residues. V lost 4 bases to trimming and J lost 0 bases; unmatched junction nucleotides: 8. CDR1 and CDR2 from the germline V gene are KGHSH and LQKENI. In DNA, the CDR3 is TGTGCCAGCTCACTCCTCCCGACAGGGCCTAACTATGGCTACACCTTC. Protein sequence: CASSLLPTGPNYGYTF.

This chain joins TRBV12-5 and TRBJ2-2; TRBD2 is a possible D gene (5 bases). This CDR3 region has 14 residues. Trimming took 0 bases from V and 6 from J, leaving 8 bases between them. CDR1 is LGHNT and CDR2 is FRNRAP in the germline V gene. The CDR3 DNA sequence: TGTGCTAGTGGTTTGGTTGCCGGGGCCGGGGAGCTGTTTTTT. This encodes CASGLVAGAGELFF.

The V and J genes are TRBV19 and TRBJ1-1; 9 nucleotides align to TRBD1. This CDR3 region has 18 residues. With 6 bases clipped from V and 0 bases from J, the junction kept 14 bases outside the gene matches. Germline-derived CDR1 and CDR2 are LNHDA and SQIVND (reference sequence). CDR3 bases: TGTGCCAGTAGAAGGACGGGACAGGGCGTGACCATGAACACTGAAGCTTTCTTT. Translated, it gives CASRRTGQGVTMNTEAFF.

The table lists this clone with a count of one. J is TRBJ2-3 and V is TRBV4-1; 8 nucleotides agree with TRBD2. The CDR3 loop spans 17 amino acids. CDR1 and CDR2 from the germline V gene are MGHRA and YSYEKL. V lost 0 bases, J lost 2 bases, and 7 bases stayed unmatched. The DNA for the CDR3 is TGCGCCAGCAGCCAAGATCACGGGGGGGCTAACACAGATACGCAGTATTTT. This translates into CASSQDHGGANTDTQYF.

This chain connects TRBV9 to TRBJ1-2, with 7 nucleotides matching TRBD1. The CDR3 is made up of 17 amino acids. V shed 4 bases and J 2 bases; nucleotides not matched to a gene: 14. CDR1 SGDLS and CDR2 YYNGEE come from the germline V gene. The CDR3 sequence: CASSSPDWGQFNYGYTF. CDR3 DNA sequence: TGTGCCAGCAGCTCCCCCGACTGGGGACAGTTCAACTATGGCTACACCTTC.

The chain combines TRBV6-5 with TRBJ2-5; D perhaps matches TRBD2 (5 bases). This CDR3 is 14 amino acids long. V lost 5 bases, J lost 1 base, and 11 bases lay in between. Germline CDR1 is MNHEY and CDR2 is SVGAGI. CDR3 sequence (DNA): TGTGCCAGCAGTGACGGGGAAAGCCAAGAGACCCAGTACTTC. It encodes CASSDGESQETQYF.

The gene calls are TRBV4-3 and TRBJ1-4; 9 bases fit TRBD1. This CDR3 spans 17 amino acids. The germline V gene has CDR1 LGHNA and CDR2 YSLEER. After removal of 0 bases from V and 8 bases from J, the junction contained 10 bases not matched to a gene. The CDR3 spells CASSQDTWDRADEKLFF. CDR3 sequence (DNA): TGCGCCAGCAGCCAAGATACTTGGGACAGGGCGGACGAAAAACTGTTTTTT.

The gene calls are TRBV4-3 and TRBJ2-1, with TRBD2 matching 8 bases. Germline loops: CDR1 LGHNA, CDR2 YSLEER. V shed 4 bases and J 0 bases; nucleotides not matched to a gene: 2. This CDR3 is 15 amino acids long. The CDR3 coding sequence is TGCGCCAGCAGCCTAGCGGGGAGCTCCTACAATGAGCAGTTCTTC. It specifies CASSLAGSSYNEQFF.

V and J are TRBV28 and TRBJ1-6; D might be TRBD1 (6 bases). V was pared by 6 bases and J by 4 bases, with 10 bases between. The germline gives CDR1 MDHEN, CDR2 SYDVKM. This CDR3 spans 14 amino acids. The CDR3 DNA follows: TGTGCCAGCAGCCTACAGGGTTATAATTCACCCCTCCACTTT. It encodes CASSLQGYNSPLHF.

This sequence joins TRBV28 and TRBJ1-1; D is possibly TRBD1 (5 bases). From germline, CDR1 is MDHEN and CDR2 SYDVKM. The CDR3 loop spans 15 amino acids. V was pared by 6 bases and J by 5 bases, with 19 bases between. The CDR3, as DNA: TGTGCCAGCAGGTCTCACAGGCAAAGGGTGACTGAAGCTTTCTTT. Its protein is CASRSHRQRVTEAFF.

J is TRBJ1-2 and V is TRBV7-3; 12 nucleotides line up with TRBD1. V was pared by 5 bases and J by 9 bases, with 7 bases of the junction left unmatched. Germline V CDR1 and CDR2: SGHTA, FQGTGA. The CDR3 extends over 14 amino acids. CDR3 DNA sequence: TGTGCCAGCAGCCCGGGACAGGGGGCGCGTAGCTACACCTTC. Protein product: CASSPGQGARSYTF.